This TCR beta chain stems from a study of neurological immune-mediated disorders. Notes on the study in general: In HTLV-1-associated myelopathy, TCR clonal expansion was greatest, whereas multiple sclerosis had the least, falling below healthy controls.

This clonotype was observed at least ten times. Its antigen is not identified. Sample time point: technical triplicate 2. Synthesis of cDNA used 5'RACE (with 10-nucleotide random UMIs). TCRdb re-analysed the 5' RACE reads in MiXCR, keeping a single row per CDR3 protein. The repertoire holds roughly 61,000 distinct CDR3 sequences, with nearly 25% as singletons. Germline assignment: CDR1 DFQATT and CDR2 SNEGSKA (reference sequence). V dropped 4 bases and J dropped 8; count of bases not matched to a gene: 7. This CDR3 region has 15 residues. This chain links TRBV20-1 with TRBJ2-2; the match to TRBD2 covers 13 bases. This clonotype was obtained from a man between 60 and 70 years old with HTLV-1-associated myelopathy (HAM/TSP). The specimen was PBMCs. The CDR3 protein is CSATGTSGTTGELFF. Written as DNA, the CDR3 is TGCAGTGCTACCGGGACTAGCGGGACTACTGGGGAGCTGTTTTTT.